This T cell receptor (beta chain) was identified in a study of shared clonotypes between healthy human individuals. Across the study: Donor composition was two women and three men, aged 18 to 49.

An assay was performed, and its level was deep. Clones were sequenced by immunoSEQ multiplex PCR, and TCRdb holds only the in-frame ones, with some missing. The table includes roughly 2.5 million clones, approximately 90% detected once. The CDR3 loop spans 14 amino acids. Trimming took off 4 bases at V and 0 bases at J, with 10 bases between the two ends. Looked up from germline, CDR1 is SGHRS and CDR2 is YFSETQ. The genes are TRBV5-1 and TRBJ1-2; tentatively, D is TRBD1 (5 bases). This TCR was recovered from a man in his late teens or twenties in good health. The sample taken for sequencing was naive CD4+ T cells sorted from blood. Stated subset: CD45RA+ positively selected. CDR3 DNA sequence: TGCGCCAGCAGCCGGGACCCAACTAACTATGGCTACACCTTC. Amino acid sequence: CASSRDPTNYGYTF.